This T cell receptor (beta chain) stems from a study of blood T cell repertoires in COVID-19. V lost 3 bases and J lost 4; bases outside the gene matches: 11. The CDR3 covers 16 residues. Germline CDR1 and CDR2: MGHDK and SYGVNS. The authors' processing: Reference gene primers were amplified, and this amplification served to estimate nucleated cell counts. Profiled with immunoSEQ multiplex PCR; TCRdb holds only in-frame clones, not every one. That table gives V, J and clone size, and the DNA gave D and trimming. This sample yields hundreds of thousands of clones, of which approximately 86% are seen a single time; under 3% belongs to the top ten.

The sequence came from a human donor in a cohort sampled during active COVID-19. V gene TRBV25-1 combines with J gene TRBJ1-2; the match to TRBD1 covers 7 bases. Sequencing was performed on peripheral blood. CDR3 amino acids: CASSEPGQAGAYGYTF. The CDR3 DNA reads as TGTGCCAGCAGTGAGCCCGGACAGGCCGGGGCCTATGGCTACACCTTC.